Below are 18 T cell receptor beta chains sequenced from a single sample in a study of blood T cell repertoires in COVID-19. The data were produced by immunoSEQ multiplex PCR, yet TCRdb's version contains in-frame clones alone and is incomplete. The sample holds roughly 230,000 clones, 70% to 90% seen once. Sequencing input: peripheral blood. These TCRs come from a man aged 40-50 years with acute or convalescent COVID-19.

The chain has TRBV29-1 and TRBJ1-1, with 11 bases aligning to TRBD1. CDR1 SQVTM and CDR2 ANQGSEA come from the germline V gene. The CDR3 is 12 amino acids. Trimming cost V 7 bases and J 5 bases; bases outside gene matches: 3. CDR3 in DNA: TGCAGCGCCGGGACAGGGGGGACTGAAGCTTTCTTT. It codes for CSAGTGGTEAFF. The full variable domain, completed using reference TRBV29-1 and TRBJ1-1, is SAVISQKPSRDICQRGTSLTIQCQVDSQVTMMFWYRQQPGQSLTLIATANQGSEATYESGFVIDKFPISRPNLTFSTLTVSNMSPEDSSIYLCSAGTGGTEAFFGQGTRLTVV.

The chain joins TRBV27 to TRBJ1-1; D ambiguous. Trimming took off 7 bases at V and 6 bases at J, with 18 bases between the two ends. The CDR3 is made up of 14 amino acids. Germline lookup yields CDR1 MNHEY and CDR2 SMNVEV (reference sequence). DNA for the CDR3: TGTGCCAGCACCCCTCGGGGAACAGCCCCTGAAGCTTTCTTT. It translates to CASTPRGTAPEAFF.

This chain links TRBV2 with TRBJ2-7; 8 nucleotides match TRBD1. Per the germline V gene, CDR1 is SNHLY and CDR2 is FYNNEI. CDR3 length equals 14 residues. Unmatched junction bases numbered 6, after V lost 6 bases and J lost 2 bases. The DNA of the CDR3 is TGTGCCAGCAGGGACCGACAGGGGACCTACGAGCAGTACTTC. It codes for CASRDRQGTYEQYF. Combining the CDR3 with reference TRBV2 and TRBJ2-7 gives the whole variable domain EPEVTQTPSHQVTQMGQEVILRCVPISNHLYFYWYRQILGQKVEFLVSFYNNEISEKSEIFDDQFSVERPDGSNFTLKIRSTKLEDSAMYFCASRDRQGTYEQYFGPGTRLTVT.

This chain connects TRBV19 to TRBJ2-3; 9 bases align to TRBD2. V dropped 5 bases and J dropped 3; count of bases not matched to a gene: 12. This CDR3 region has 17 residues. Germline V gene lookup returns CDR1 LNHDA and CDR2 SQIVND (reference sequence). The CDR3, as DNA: TGTGCCAGTAGTCACCTGCGGGGGGGCCGTGGGACAGATACGCAGTATTTT. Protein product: CASSHLRGGRGTDTQYF.

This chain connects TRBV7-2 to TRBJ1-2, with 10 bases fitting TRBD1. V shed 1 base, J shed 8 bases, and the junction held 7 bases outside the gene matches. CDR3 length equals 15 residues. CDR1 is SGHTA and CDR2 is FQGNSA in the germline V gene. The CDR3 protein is CASSLEGQGYLGYTF. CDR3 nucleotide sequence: TGTGCCAGCAGCTTAGAGGGACAGGGGTATTTAGGCTACACCTTC.

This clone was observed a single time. The chain's CDR3 is CASSTRTAEAFF. The CDR3 nucleotides are TGTGCCAGCAGCACCAGGACAGCTGAAGCTTTCTTT. The V and J genes are TRBV21-1 and TRBJ1-1; the table gives TRBD1 as D, unverified against the DNA. TRBV21-1 is noted as a pseudogene. This CDR3 region has 12 residues.

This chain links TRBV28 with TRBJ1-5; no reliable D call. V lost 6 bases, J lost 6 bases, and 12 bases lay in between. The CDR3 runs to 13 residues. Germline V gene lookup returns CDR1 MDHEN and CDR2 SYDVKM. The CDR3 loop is CASSYVPPQPQHF. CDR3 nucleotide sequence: TGTGCCAGCAGCTACGTCCCCCCTCAGCCCCAGCATTTT.

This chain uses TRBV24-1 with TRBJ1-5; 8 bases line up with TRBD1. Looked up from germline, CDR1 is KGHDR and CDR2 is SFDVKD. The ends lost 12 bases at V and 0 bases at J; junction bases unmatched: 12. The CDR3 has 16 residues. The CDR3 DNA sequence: TGTGCCGCGTATACTGACAGGGGTCATAGCAATCAGCCCCAGCATTTT. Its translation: CAAYTDRGHSNQPQHF.

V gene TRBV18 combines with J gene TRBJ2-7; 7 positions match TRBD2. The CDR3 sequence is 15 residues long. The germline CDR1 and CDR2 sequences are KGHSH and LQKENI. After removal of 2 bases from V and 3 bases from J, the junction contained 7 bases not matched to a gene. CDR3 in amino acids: CASSPGAAGVYEQYF. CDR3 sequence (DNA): TGTGCCAGCTCACCAGGGGCCGCGGGGGTCTACGAGCAGTACTTC.

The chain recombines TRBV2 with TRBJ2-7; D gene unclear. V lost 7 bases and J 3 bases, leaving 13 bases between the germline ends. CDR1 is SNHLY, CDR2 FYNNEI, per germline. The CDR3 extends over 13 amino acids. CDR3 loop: CASTRSRGYEQYF. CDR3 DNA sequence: TGTGCCAGCACCAGAAGCAGAGGCTACGAGCAGTACTTC.

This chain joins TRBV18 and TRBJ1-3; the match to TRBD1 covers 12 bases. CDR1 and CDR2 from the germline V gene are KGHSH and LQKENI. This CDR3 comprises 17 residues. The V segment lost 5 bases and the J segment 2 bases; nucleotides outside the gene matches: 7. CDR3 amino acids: CASSTRGTGGTGNTIYF. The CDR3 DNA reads TGTGCCAGCTCAACCCGTGGGACAGGGGGCACTGGAAACACCATATATTTT.

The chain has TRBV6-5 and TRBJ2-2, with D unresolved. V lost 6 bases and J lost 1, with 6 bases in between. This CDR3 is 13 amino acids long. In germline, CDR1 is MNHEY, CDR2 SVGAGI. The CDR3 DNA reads TGTGCCAGCAGCCCCCTGAACACCGGGGAGCTGTTTTTT. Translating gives CASSPLNTGELFF.

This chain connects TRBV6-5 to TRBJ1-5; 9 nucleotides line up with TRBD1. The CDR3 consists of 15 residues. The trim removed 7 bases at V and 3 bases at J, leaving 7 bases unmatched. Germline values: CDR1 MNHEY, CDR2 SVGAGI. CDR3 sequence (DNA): TGTGCCAGCAAGCGGACAGGGGATCCCAATCAGCCCCAGCATTTT. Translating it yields CASKRTGDPNQPQHF.

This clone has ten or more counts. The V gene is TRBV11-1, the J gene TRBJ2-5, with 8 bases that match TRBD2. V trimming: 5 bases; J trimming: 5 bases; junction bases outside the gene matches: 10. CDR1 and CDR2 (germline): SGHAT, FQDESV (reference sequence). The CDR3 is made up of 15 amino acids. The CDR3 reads CASSPYRSGDETQYF. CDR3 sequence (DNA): TGTGCCAGCAGCCCGTACCGTAGCGGGGACGAGACCCAGTACTTC. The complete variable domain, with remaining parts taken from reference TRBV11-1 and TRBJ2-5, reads EAEVAQSPRYKITEKSQAVAFWCDPISGHATLYWYRQILGQGPELLVQFQDESVVDDSQLPKDRFSAERLKGVDSTLKIQPAELGDSAMYLCASSPYRSGDETQYFGPGTRLLVL.

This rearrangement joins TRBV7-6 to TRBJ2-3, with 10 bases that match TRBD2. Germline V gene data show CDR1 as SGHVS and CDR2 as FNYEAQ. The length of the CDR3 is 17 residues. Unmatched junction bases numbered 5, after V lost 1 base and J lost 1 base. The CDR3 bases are TGTGCCAGCAGCTTAGAGGGGCTAGCGGGGGGCACAGATACGCAGTATTTT. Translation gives CASSLEGLAGGTDTQYF.

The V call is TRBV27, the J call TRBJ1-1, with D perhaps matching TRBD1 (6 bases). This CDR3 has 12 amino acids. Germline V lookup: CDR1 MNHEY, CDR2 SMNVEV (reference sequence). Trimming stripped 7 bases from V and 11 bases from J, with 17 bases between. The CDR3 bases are TGTGCCAGCAAAGGGCAGGGGCACCAGGCTTTCTTT. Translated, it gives CASKGQGHQAFF.

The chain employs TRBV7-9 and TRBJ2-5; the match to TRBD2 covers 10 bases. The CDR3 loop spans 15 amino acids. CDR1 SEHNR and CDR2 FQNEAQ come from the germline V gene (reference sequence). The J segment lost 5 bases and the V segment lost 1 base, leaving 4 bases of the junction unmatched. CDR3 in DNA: TGTGCCAGCAGCTTAGAGCGGGGGGGGCCCGAGACCCAGTACTTC. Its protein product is CASSLERGGPETQYF.

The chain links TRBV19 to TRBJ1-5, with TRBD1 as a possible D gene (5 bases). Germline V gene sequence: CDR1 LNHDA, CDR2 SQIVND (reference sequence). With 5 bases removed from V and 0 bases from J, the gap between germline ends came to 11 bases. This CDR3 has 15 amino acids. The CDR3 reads CASSDRSYSNQPQHF. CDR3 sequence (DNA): TGTGCCAGTAGTGACAGATCGTATAGCAATCAGCCCCAGCATTTT.